This TCR beta chain was documented in a study of vaccination effects on CD4 cells after COVID-19. Study context: Each participant was given two doses of one vaccine (BNT162b2 or mRNA-1273). IL-2 at approximately 9.7 IU/ml and peptides at approximately 9.5 ug/ml were added to cultured PBMC, fewer than 2.5 million per well.

This clone was counted a few times. As yet, its antigen is unknown. General observations from the study: Early post-infection timepoints were missing from the study, which also had few convalescent patients. Infection-derived and vaccine-derived clones contracted markedly late after vaccination.

The CDR3 extends over 15 amino acids. The V gene's germline CDR1 is MDHEN and CDR2 SYDVKM. With V trimmed by 4 bases and J by 2 bases, 2 bases remained unmatched. Sequencing used immunoSEQ multiplex PCR; TCRdb keeps in-frame clones, though not all of them. The sample gives tens of thousands of clones, about 75% of which show up once; approximately 12% is in the top ten. CD4+ T cell isolation took place after approximately ten days of culture. The sample in question was CD4+ T cells from PBMCs cultured without peptide, obtained before COVID-19 vaccination. The sequence was obtained from a human donor who had a prior SARS-CoV-2 infection. The chain is built from TRBV28 and TRBJ2-1; TRBD2 matches at 10 bases. This chain's CDR3 is CASSSSGSTYNEQFF. As DNA, the CDR3 is TGTGCCAGCAGTTCTAGCGGGAGCACCTACAATGAGCAGTTCTTC.